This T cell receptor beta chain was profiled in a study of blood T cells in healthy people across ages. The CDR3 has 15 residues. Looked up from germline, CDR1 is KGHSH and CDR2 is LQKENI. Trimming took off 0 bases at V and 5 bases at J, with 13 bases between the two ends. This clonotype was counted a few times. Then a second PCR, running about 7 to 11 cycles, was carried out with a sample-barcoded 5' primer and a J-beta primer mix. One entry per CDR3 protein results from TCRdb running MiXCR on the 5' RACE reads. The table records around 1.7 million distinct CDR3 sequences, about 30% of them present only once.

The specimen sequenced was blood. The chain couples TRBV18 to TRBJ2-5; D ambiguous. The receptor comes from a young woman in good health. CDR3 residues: CASSPPYTAVETQYF. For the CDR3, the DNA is TGTGCCAGCTCACCACCATATACGGCAGTCGAGACCCAGTACTTC. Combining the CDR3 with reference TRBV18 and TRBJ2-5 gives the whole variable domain NAGVMQNPRHLVRRRGQEARLRCSPMKGHSHVYWYRQLPEEGLKFMVYLQKENIIDESGMPKERFSAEFPKEGPSILRIQQVVRGDSAAYFCASSPPYTAVETQYFGPGTRLLVL.